Listed below are T cell receptor beta chains from one sample, sequenced in a study of T cell responses to AZD1222 COVID-19 vaccine. TCRdb's table, derived via immunoSEQ multiplex PCR, lists solely in-frame clones and lacks some. The repertoire includes 40,000 to 50,000 clones, approximately 88% of them detected once, and roughly 18% sits in the top ten. The sequencing used peripheral blood, collected 28 days after the second AZD1222 dose. The receptors originated from an adult who received the AZD1222 COVID-19 vaccine. The CDR3 runs from the conserved cysteine through the conserved F or W. The D gene is left open where the match is weak. Where a row states a size, it is once, few, many or the class of an expanded clone; other rows omit it.

TRBJ2-3 | . | TRBV7-7 | TRBD2 | CASSLGLASTDTQYF | TGTGCTAGCAGCTTAGGACTAGCCAGCACAGATACGCAGTATTTT
TRBJ2-1 | . | TRBV5-1 | . | CASSFGGYEQFF | TGCGCCAGCAGCTTTGGCGGCTATGAGCAGTTCTTC
TRBJ1-5 | . | TRBV21-1 | . | CASSKLGGGQPQHF | TGTGCCAGCAGCAAACTTGGCGGGGGGCAGCCCCAGCATTTT
TRBJ1-2 | once | TRBV2 | . | CASSREGDSSYTF | TGTGCCAGCAGTCGAGAGGGGGATAGTAGCTACACCTTC
TRBJ1-6 | . | TRBV7-9 | . | CASRTYQGFNSPLHF | TGTGCCAGCAGGACATACCAGGGGTTTAATTCACCCCTCCACTTT
TRBJ2-7 | . | TRBV3-1/TRBV3-2 | . | CASSQAPTGSYEQYF | TGTGCCAGCAGCCAAGCCCCAACAGGGTCCTACGAGCAGTACTTC
TRBJ2-2 | . | TRBV5-5 | . | CASSLRPGGGELFF | TGTGCCAGCAGCTTGAGACCGGGCGGAGGGGAGCTGTTTTTT
TRBJ2-2 | . | TRBV10-1 | . | CASSEIPGEIGELFF | TGCGCCAGCAGTGAGATCCCAGGGGAAATCGGGGAGCTGTTTTTT
TRBJ1-4 | . | TRBV24-1 | TRBD1 | CATSETGAGEKLFF | TGTGCCACCAGTGAGACAGGGGCTGGTGAAAAACTGTTTTTT
TRBJ1-1 | . | TRBV28 | . | CASSRSLWGNTEAFF | TGTGCCAGCAGCCGGTCTCTGTGGGGCAACACTGAAGCTTTCTTT
TRBJ1-6 | once | TRBV14 | TRBD1 | CASSLDRDRNSPLHF | TGTGCCAGCAGCCTGGACCGGGACAGGAATTCACCCCTCCACTTT
TRBJ2-3 | . | TRBV7-2 | TRBD2 | CASSLQGGGRGRTDTQYF | TGTGCCAGCAGCCTGCAGGGTGGTGGGAGGGGTAGGACAGATACGCAGTATTTT
TRBJ2-5 | . | TRBV3-1/TRBV3-2 | TRBD2 | CASSQDRLAGVQETQYF | TGTGCCAGCAGCCAAGACCGGCTAGCGGGGGTTCAAGAGACCCAGTACTTC
TRBJ1-2 | . | TRBV5-6 | . | CASSLGLPSGGYTF | TGTGCCAGCAGCTTGGGACTTCCATCGGGGGGCTACACCTTC
TRBJ2-5 | . | TRBV27 | . | CASSSDWLRETQYF | TGTGCCAGCAGTTCCGACTGGCTGAGGGAGACCCAGTACTTC
TRBJ1-5 | . | TRBV6-5 | TRBD1 | CASSMDRGPNQPQHF | TGTGCCAGCAGTATGGACAGGGGGCCGAATCAGCCCCAGCATTTT
TRBJ1-1 | . | TRBV28 | TRBD1 | CASSLTGAATEAFF | TGTGCCAGCAGTCTGACAGGGGCCGCCACTGAAGCTTTCTTT
TRBJ1-4 | . | TRBV6-1 | . | CASSEDGTANEKLFF | TGTGCCAGCAGTGAGGATGGAACGGCTAATGAAAAACTGTTTTTT
TRBJ1-2 | . | TRBV5-1 | . | CASSPRDHGYTF | TGCGCCAGCAGCCCCAGGGACCATGGCTACACCTTC
TRBJ2-2 | . | TRBV21-1 | . | CASSNQLIRLLGRRTGELFF | TGTGCCAGCAGCAATCAATTGATCCGGCTCCTGGGCCGACGCACCGGGGAGCTGTTTTTT
TRBJ2-2 | . | TRBV7-2 | . | CASSLHPESNTGELFF | TGTGCCAGCAGCTTACATCCCGAGAGTAACACCGGGGAGCTGTTTTTT
TRBJ2-7 | . | TRBV7-3 | TRBD1 | CASSLGTGDEQYF | TGTGCCAGCAGCCTAGGGACAGGGGACGAGCAGTACTTC
TRBJ2-1 | . | TRBV18 | . | CASSPPVGNEQFF | TGTGCCAGCTCACCACCTGTAGGCAATGAGCAGTTCTTC
TRBJ2-3 | . | TRBV4-2 | TRBD1 | CASSQEQGTGTDTQYF | TGTGCCAGCAGCCAAGAGCAGGGGACAGGCACAGATACGCAGTATTTT
TRBJ1-5 | once | TRBV19 | TRBD1 | CASRKMGGDSQPQHF | TGTGCCAGTAGGAAAATGGGAGGGGACAGTCAGCCCCAGCATTTT
TRBJ1-5 | . | TRBV28 | . | CASSFLARVNQPQHF | TGTGCCAGCAGTTTTCTTGCAAGAGTGAATCAGCCCCAGCATTTT
TRBJ1-2 | . | TRBV10-3 | . | CATRPQVAYGYTF | TGTGCCACCCGCCCCCAGGTAGCCTATGGCTACACCTTC
TRBJ1-1 | once | TRBV5-1 | . | CASSFKGQNTEAFF | TGCGCCAGCAGCTTTAAGGGACAGAACACTGAAGCTTTCTTT
TRBJ2-2 | . | TRBV19 | . | CASSIGARAGGELFF | TGTGCCAGTAGTATAGGAGCCAGGGCGGGCGGGGAGCTGTTTTTT
TRBJ2-2 | . | TRBV5-4 | . | CASSLAARLSTGELFF | TGTGCCAGCAGCTTGGCCGCCAGGCTAAGCACCGGGGAGCTGTTTTTT
TRBJ1-2 | . | TRBV27 | . | CASSLSFGGTYGYTF | TGTGCCAGCAGTTTATCGTTTGGGGGTACCTATGGCTACACCTTC
TRBJ2-2 | . | TRBV24-1 | . | CATSQLNLGELFF | TGTGCCACCAGCCAGTTGAATTTAGGGGAGCTGTTTTTT
TRBJ1-1 | . | TRBV7-8 | . | CASSPPGRANTEAFF | TGTGCCAGCAGTCCCCCGGGACGGGCGAACACTGAAGCTTTCTTT
TRBJ2-5 | . | TRBV6-5 | . | CASSLSGRETQYF | TGTGCCAGCAGCCTTAGTGGGCGGGAGACCCAGTACTTC
TRBJ1-2 | . | TRBV12-3/TRBV12-4 | . | CASSLGEGYTF | TGTGCCAGCAGTTTGGGAGAGGGCTACACCTTC
TRBJ1-5 | . | TRBV27 | . | CASSSADRLGRQPQHF | TGTGCCAGCAGCTCAGCAGACAGGCTGGGGCGTCAGCCCCAGCATTTT
TRBJ2-5 | few | TRBV4-2 | TRBD1 | CASSLGTGQETQYF | TGTGCCAGCAGCCTGGGGACAGGGCAAGAGACCCAGTACTTC
TRBJ2-1 | . | TRBV29-1 | . | CSVVVGRSYNEQFF | TGCAGCGTTGTGGTCGGCAGATCCTACAATGAGCAGTTCTTC
TRBJ1-4 | . | TRBV6-6 | . | CASTNGGVNEKLFF | TGTGCCAGCACTAACGGAGGGGTCAATGAAAAACTGTTTTTT
TRBJ1-1 | . | TRBV27 | . | CASSFGGSEAFF | TGTGCCAGCAGTTTCGGGGGATCTGAAGCTTTCTTT
TRBJ1-2 | . | TRBV19 | . | CASSPTAGESITF | TGTGCCAGTAGCCCCACGGCAGGGGAAAGTATCACCTTC
TRBJ2-1 | . | TRBV11-2 | TRBD2 | CASNEALTSGGYNEQFF | TGTGCCAGCAACGAGGCCCTCACTAGCGGGGGATACAATGAGCAGTTCTTC
TRBJ2-5 | . | TRBV5-1 | . | CASSFRHQETQYF | TGCGCCAGCAGCTTCCGTCACCAAGAGACCCAGTACTTC
TRBJ2-7 | few | TRBV29-1 | TRBD1 | CSVGGDRGYEQYF | TGCAGCGTTGGGGGGGACAGGGGCTACGAGCAGTACTTC
TRBJ1-1 | . | TRBV7-8 | . | CASAAGENTEAFF | TGTGCCAGCGCGGCGGGTGAGAACACTGAAGCTTTCTTT
TRBJ2-3 | . | TRBV19 | . | CASSLTGSVWASDTQYF | TGTGCCAGTAGCCTTACAGGCTCTGTTTGGGCTTCGGATACGCAGTATTTT
TRBJ2-7 | medium-sized | TRBV6-5 | TRBD2 | CASTLTSGPYEQYF | TGTGCCAGCACCCTTACTAGCGGGCCCTACGAGCAGTACTTC
TRBJ1-4 | few | TRBV19 | . | CASSIATLGEKLFF | TGTGCCAGTAGTATTGCGACTTTAGGGGAAAAACTGTTTTTT